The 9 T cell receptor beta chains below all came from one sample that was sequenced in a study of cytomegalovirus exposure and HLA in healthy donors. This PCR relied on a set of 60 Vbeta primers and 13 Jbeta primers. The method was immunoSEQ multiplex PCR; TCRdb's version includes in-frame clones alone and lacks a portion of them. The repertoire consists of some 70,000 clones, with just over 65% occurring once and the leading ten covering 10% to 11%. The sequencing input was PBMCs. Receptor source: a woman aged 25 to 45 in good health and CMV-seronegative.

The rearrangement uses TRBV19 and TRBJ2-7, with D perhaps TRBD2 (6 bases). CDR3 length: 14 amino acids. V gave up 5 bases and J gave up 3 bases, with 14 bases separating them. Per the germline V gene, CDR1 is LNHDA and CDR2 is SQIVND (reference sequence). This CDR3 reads CASSWGGESYEQYF. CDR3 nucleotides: TGTGCCAGTAGTTGGGGCGGGGAGAGCTACGAGCAGTACTTC.

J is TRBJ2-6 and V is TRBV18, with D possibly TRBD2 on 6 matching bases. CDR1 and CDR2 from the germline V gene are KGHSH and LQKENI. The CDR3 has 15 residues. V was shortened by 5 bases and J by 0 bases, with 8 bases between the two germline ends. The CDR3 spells CASSNGGSGANVLTF. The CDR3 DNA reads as TGTGCCAGCTCAAACGGGGGCTCTGGGGCCAACGTCCTGACTTTC.

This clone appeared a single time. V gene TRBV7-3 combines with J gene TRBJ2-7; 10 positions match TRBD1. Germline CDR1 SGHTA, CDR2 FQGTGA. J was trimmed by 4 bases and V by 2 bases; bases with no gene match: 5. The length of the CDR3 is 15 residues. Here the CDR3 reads CASSLWGTGEYEQYF. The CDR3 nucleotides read TGTGCCAGCAGCTTATGGGGGACAGGGGAGTACGAGCAGTACTTC.

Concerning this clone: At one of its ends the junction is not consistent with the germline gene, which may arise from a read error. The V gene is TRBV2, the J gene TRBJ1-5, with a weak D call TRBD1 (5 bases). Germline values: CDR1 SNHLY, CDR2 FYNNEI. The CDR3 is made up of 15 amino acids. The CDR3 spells CASREGDFGGQPQHF. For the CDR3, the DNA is TGTGCCAGCAGGGAAGGGGACTTTGGGGGGCAGCCCCAGCATTTT.

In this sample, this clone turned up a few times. The CDR3 loop reads CASSPPRGRDEKLFF. The CDR3 region has the DNA TGTGCCAGCAGCCCCCCGCGGGGGAGGGATGAAAAACTGTTTTTT. This rearrangement joins TRBV28 to TRBJ1-4; perhaps TRBD1 as D (5 bases). Germline V gene sequence: CDR1 MDHEN, CDR2 SYDVKM. The CDR3 length is 15 residues. Trimming took 6 bases from V and 6 from J, leaving 17 bases between them.

CDR3 sequence reads: CASSTGGRDSATNEKLFF. CDR3 nucleotides: TGTGCCAGCAGCACGGGGGGCAGAGATTCCGCAACTAATGAAAAACTGTTTTTT. The chain carries TRBV5-5 and TRBJ1-4, with D possibly TRBD1 on 6 matching bases. The V gene's germline CDR1 is SGHKS and CDR2 YYEKEE (reference sequence). Deletions cut 4 bases from V and 0 bases from J, with 19 bases between. CDR3 length equals 18 residues.

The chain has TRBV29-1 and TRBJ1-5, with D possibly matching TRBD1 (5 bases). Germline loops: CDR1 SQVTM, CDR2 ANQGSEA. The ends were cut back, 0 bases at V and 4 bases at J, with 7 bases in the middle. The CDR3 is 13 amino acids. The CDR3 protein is CSVEDGANQPQHF. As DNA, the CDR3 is TGCAGCGTTGAAGATGGGGCAAATCAGCCCCAGCATTTT. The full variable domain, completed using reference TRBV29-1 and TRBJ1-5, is SAVISQKPSRDICQRGTSLTIQCQVDSQVTMMFWYRQQPGQSLTLIATANQGSEATYESGFVIDKFPISRPNLTFSTLTVSNMSPEDSSIYLCSVEDGANQPQHFGDGTRLSIL.

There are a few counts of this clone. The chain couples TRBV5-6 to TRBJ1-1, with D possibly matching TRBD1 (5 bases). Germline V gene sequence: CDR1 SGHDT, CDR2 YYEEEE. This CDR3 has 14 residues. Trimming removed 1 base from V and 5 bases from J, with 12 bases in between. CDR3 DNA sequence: TGTGCCAGCAGCTTGAGGGGAAGTCCGACTGAAGCTTTCTTT. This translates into CASSLRGSPTEAFF.

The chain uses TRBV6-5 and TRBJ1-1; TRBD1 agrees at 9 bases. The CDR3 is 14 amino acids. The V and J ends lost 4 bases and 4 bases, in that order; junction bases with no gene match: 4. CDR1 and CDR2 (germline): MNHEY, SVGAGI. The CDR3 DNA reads TGTGCCAGCAGTTTGGGACAGGGATCCACTGAAGCTTTCTTT. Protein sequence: CASSLGQGSTEAFF.